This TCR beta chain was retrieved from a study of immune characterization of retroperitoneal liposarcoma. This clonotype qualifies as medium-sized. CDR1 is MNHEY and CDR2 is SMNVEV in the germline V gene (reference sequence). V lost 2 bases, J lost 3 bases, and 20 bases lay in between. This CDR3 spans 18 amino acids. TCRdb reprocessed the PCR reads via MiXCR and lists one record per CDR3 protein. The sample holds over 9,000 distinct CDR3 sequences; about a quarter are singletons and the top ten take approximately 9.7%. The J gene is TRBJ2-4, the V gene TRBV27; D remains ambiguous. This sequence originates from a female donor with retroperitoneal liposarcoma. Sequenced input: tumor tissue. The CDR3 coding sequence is TGTGCCAGCAGTTTAGGATCGGGCCCTAAAGGCGGCAAAAACATTCAGTACTTC. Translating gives CASSLGSGPKGGKNIQYF.